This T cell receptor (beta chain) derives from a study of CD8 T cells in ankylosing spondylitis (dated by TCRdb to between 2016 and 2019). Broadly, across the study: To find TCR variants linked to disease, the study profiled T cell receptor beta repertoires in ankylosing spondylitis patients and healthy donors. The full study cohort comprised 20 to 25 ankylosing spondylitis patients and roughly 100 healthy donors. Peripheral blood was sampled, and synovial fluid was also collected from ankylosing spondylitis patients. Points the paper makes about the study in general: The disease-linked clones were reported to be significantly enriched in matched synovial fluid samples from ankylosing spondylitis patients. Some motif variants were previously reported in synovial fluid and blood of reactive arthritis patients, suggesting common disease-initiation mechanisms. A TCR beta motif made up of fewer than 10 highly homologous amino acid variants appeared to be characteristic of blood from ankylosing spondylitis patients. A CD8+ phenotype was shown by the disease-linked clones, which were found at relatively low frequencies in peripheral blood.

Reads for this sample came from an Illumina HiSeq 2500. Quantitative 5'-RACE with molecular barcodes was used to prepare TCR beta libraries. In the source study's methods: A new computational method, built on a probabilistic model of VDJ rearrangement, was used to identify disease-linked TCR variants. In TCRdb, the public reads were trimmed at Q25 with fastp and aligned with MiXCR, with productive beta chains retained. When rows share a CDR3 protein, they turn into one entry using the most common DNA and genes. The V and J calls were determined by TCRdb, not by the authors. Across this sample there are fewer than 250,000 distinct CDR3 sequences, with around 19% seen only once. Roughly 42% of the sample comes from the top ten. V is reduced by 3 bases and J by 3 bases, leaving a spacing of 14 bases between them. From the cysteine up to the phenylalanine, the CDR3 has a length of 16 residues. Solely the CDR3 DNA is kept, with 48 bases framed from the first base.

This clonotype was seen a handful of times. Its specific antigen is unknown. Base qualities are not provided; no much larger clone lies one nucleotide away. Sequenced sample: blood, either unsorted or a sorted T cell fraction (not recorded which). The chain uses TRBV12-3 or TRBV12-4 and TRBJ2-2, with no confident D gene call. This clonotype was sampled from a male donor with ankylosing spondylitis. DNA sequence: TGTGCCAGCAGTTTTGGTAGGGCCGCGGACACCGGGGAGCTGTTTTTT. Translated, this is CASSFGRAADTGELFF.